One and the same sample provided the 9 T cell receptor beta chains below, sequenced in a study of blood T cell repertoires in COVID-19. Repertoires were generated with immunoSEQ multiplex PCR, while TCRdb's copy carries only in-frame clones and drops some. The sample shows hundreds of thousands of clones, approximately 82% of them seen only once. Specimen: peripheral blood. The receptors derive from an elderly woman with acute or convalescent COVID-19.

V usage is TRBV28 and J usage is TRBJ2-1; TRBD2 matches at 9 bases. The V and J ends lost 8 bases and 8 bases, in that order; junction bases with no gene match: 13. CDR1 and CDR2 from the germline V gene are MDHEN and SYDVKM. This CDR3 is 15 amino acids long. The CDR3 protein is CASGVGGSGGHEQFF. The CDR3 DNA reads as TGTGCCAGCGGTGTTGGTGGTAGCGGGGGCCATGAGCAGTTCTTC.

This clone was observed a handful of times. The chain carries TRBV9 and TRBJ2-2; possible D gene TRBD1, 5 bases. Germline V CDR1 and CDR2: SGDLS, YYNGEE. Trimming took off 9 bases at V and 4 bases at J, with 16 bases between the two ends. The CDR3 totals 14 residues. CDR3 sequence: CATLGRVGTGELFF. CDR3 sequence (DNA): TGTGCCACCCTGGGCAGGGTAGGCACCGGGGAGCTGTTTTTT. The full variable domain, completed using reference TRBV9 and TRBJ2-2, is DSGVTQTPKHLITATGQRVTLRCSPRSGDLSVYWYQQSLDQGLQFLIQYYNGEERAKGNILERFSAQQFPDLHSELNLSSLELGDSALYFCATLGRVGTGELFFGEGSRLTVL.

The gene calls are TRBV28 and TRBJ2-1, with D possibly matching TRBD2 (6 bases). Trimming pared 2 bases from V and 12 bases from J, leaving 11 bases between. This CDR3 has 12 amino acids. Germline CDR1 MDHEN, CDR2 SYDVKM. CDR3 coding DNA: TGTGCCAGCAGTTTAGTTGAGGGAGGGCAGTTCTTC. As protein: CASSLVEGGQFF.

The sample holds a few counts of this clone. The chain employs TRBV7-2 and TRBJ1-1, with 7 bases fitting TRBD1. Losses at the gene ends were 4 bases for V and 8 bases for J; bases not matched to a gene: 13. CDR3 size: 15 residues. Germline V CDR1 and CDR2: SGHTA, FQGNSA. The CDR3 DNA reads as TGTGCCAGCAGCTCGGCCCCACAACTACAGGGGGAAGCTTTCTTT. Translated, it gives CASSSAPQLQGEAFF.

The CDR3 here is CASTQGINTEAFF. As DNA, the CDR3 is TGTGCCAGCACTCAGGGAATAAACACTGAAGCTTTCTTT. This chain connects TRBV2 to TRBJ1-1; D may be TRBD1 (5 bases). The germline gives CDR1 SNHLY, CDR2 FYNNEI. The CDR3 has 13 residues. V was shortened by 7 bases and J by 2 bases, with 11 bases between the two germline ends.

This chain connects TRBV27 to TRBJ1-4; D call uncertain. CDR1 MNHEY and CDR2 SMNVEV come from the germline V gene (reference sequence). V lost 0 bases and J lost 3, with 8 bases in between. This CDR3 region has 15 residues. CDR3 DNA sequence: TGTGCCAGCAGTTTATCGCGGCAGTCTAATGAAAAACTGTTTTTT. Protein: CASSLSRQSNEKLFF.

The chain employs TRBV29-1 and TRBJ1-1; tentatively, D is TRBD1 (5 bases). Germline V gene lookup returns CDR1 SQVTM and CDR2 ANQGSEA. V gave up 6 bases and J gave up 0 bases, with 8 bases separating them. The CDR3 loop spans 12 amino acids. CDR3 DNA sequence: TGCAGCGTGCTGACAGTGAACACTGAAGCTTTCTTT. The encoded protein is CSVLTVNTEAFF. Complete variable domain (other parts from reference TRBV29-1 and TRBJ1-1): SAVISQKPSRDICQRGTSLTIQCQVDSQVTMMFWYRQQPGQSLTLIATANQGSEATYESGFVIDKFPISRPNLTFSTLTVSNMSPEDSSIYLCSVLTVNTEAFFGQGTRLTVV.

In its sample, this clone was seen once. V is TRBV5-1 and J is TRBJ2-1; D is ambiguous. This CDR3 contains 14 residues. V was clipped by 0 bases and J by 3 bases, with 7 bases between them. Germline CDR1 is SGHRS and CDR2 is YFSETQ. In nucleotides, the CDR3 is TGCGCCAGCAGCTTGGAGAGTTTCTACAATGAGCAGTTCTTC. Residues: CASSLESFYNEQFF.

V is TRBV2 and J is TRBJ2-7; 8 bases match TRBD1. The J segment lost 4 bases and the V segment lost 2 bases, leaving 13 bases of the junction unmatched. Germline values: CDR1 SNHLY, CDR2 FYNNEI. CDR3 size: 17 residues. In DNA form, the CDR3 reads TGTGCCAGCAGTGAACTGGGCACAGGGGGGACGCTGTACGAGCAGTACTTC. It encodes CASSELGTGGTLYEQYF.